These 17 T cell receptor beta chains came from one sample sequenced in a study of CD8 T cells in Susac syndrome. RNA, at about 0.45 to 1 ug, was reverse transcribed with random hexamers. TCRdb passed the immunoSEQ multiplex PCR reads through MiXCR, listing each CDR3 protein once. The table shows over 120,000 distinct CDR3 sequences, with approximately 94% occurring only once. The material sequenced was CD4+ T cells from PBMCs. These receptors were taken from a human donor in good health.

This clonotype was counted a single time. V gene TRBV5-1 combines with J gene TRBJ1-2, with 8 bases identical to TRBD1. Germline V gives CDR1 SGHRS, CDR2 YFSETQ. The CDR3 is 15 residues long. V trimming: 4 bases; J trimming: 5 bases; junction bases outside the gene matches: 10. CDR3 sequence reads: CASSRDGQGRYGYTF. The CDR3 DNA reads as TGCGCCAGCAGCCGAGATGGACAGGGAAGATATGGCTACACCTTC.

CDR3 in DNA: TGTGCCAGCAGCCCCCGGGACTATCCAAAGGCGCAGTATTTT. It specifies CASSPRDYPKAQYF. The chain combines TRBV7-2 with TRBJ2-3, with 7 bases matching TRBD2. Losses at the gene ends were 5 bases for V and 10 bases for J; bases not matched to a gene: 12. The CDR3 covers 14 residues. Germline assignment: CDR1 SGHTA and CDR2 FQGNSA.

The chain uses TRBV6-1 and TRBJ2-2; perhaps TRBD1 as D (5 bases). Trimming removed 5 bases from V and 6 bases from J, with 16 bases in between. The CDR3 is 15 amino acids. The germline CDR1 and CDR2 sequences are MNHNS and SASEGT. CDR3 region: CASSSQAGSAGELFF. Written as DNA, the CDR3 is TGTGCCAGCAGTAGTCAGGCAGGGTCAGCCGGGGAGCTGTTTTTT.

The chain couples TRBV5-1 to TRBJ1-1; D perhaps matches TRBD1 (5 bases). The germline CDR1 and CDR2 sequences are SGHRS and YFSETQ. This CDR3 is built from 17 residues. V shed 0 bases and J shed 0 bases, with 15 bases lying between them. The CDR3 DNA sequence: TGCGCCAGCAGCTTGGGGGGGTGGATGAGGATGAACACTGAAGCTTTCTTT. It specifies CASSLGGWMRMNTEAFF.

The CDR3 DNA reads as TGTGCCAGTTTTGAGGGGTCTCGGATGACTACTGAAGCTTTCTTT. This sequence encodes CASFEGSRMTTEAFF. The chain has TRBV19 and TRBJ1-1, with a tentative D call TRBD1 (5 bases). The ends were cut back, 8 bases at V and 5 bases at J, with 21 bases in the middle. The V gene's germline CDR1 is LNHDA and CDR2 SQIVND (reference sequence). This CDR3 has 15 amino acids.

The gene calls are TRBV18 and TRBJ2-7; no reliable D call. Germline V lookup: CDR1 KGHSH, CDR2 LQKENI. The length of the CDR3 is 13 residues. V lost 3 bases and J lost 2, with 8 bases in between. The CDR3 sequence: CASSPPSPYEQYF. The DNA of the CDR3 is TGTGCCAGCTCACCGCCCAGTCCCTACGAGCAGTACTTC.

A single count supports this clonotype. This chain uses TRBV12-3 or TRBV12-4 with TRBJ2-7; 11 bases map to TRBD2. This CDR3 comprises 16 residues. V shed 4 bases, J shed 3 bases, and the junction held 8 bases outside the gene matches. The CDR3: CASSSLLAGGGYEQYF. The CDR3 nucleotides read TGTGCCAGCAGTTCCCTCCTAGCGGGAGGCGGCTACGAGCAGTACTTC.

CDR3 loop: CASSFSGAGSSDTQYF. CDR3 nucleotides: TGTGCCAGCAGTTTCTCAGGGGCCGGATCGTCAGATACGCAGTATTTT. The V gene is TRBV6-6, the J gene TRBJ2-3; TRBD1 might be the D (6 bases). Germline V lookup: CDR1 MNHNY, CDR2 SVGAGI (reference sequence). V lost 4 bases and J lost 4, with 18 bases in between. The length of the CDR3 is 16 residues.

The J gene is TRBJ2-7, the V gene TRBV6-1; 13 nucleotides align to TRBD2. Germline V gene sequence: CDR1 MNHNS, CDR2 SASEGT. V lost 9 bases and J lost 3; bases outside the gene matches: 5. This CDR3 has 14 residues. The CDR3 here is CARGTSGTHYEQYF. CDR3 DNA sequence: TGTGCCAGAGGGACTAGCGGGACCCACTACGAGCAGTACTTC.

The rearrangement joins TRBV7-8 to TRBJ2-1; TRBD2 aligns across 12 bases. The junction had 11 bases not matched to a gene; V was cut back by 4 bases and J by 1 base. The germline gives CDR1 SGHVS, CDR2 FQNEAQ. The CDR3 totals 19 residues. The CDR3 loop reads CASSSRTSGVLGSYNEQFF. The CDR3 DNA reads TGTGCCAGCAGCTCTAGGACTAGCGGGGTACTCGGGTCCTACAATGAGCAGTTCTTC.

The chain is built from TRBV5-1 and TRBJ1-1; D ambiguous. Germline V gene lookup returns CDR1 SGHRS and CDR2 YFSETQ. The CDR3 covers 14 residues. Trimming stripped 1 base from V and 1 base from J, with 8 bases between. In DNA form, the CDR3 reads TGCGCCAGCAGCTTGACGGCTGGGAACACTGAAGCTTTCTTT. Its protein is CASSLTAGNTEAFF. Filled out from reference TRBV5-1 and TRBJ1-1, the complete variable domain reads KAGVTQTPRYLIKTRGQQVTLSCSPISGHRSVSWYQQTPGQGLQFLFEYFSETQRNKGNFPGRFSGRQFSNSRSEMNVSTLELGDSALYLCASSLTAGNTEAFFGQGTRLTVV.

Here the CDR3 DNA reads TGCGCCAGCGGCCCCGGGACTAGCGGGAGGGCTTCCAAAAACATTCAGTACTTC. Amino acid sequence: CASGPGTSGRASKNIQYF. The rearrangement links TRBV5-1 to TRBJ2-4; 16 bases match TRBD2. Germline CDR1 and CDR2: SGHRS and YFSETQ. Unmatched junction bases numbered 9, after V lost 7 bases and J lost 2 bases. The CDR3 spans 18 residues.

The J gene is TRBJ1-2, the V gene TRBV28; TRBD1 agrees at 8 bases. Germline CDR1 and CDR2: MDHEN and SYDVKM. V was pared by 6 bases and J by 5 bases, with 8 bases of the junction left unmatched. This CDR3 is built from 14 residues. The CDR3 reads CASSTEGQVYGYTF. CDR3 sequence (DNA): TGTGCCAGCAGCACCGAGGGACAGGTTTATGGCTACACCTTC.

The chain has TRBV28 and TRBJ1-5; 10 bases are a match to TRBD1. V lost 6 bases and J lost 6; bases outside the gene matches: 5. CDR1 is MDHEN and CDR2 is SYDVKM in the germline V gene. The CDR3 runs 14 residues. The CDR3 reads CASRGQGRIQPQHF. The CDR3 nucleotides read TGTGCCAGCAGGGGACAGGGGCGGATTCAGCCCCAGCATTTT.

The chain links TRBV20-1 to TRBJ1-2; 8 bases agree with TRBD1. CDR3 length: 13 residues. Germline assignment: CDR1 DFQATT and CDR2 SNEGSKA (reference sequence). The ends lost 4 bases at V and 4 bases at J; junction bases unmatched: 5. CDR3 sequence (DNA): TGCAGTGCTAAGACAGGGGTAACCTATGGCTACACCTTC. Translation gives CSAKTGVTYGYTF.

The chain joins TRBV25-1 to TRBJ1-5, with D possibly matching TRBD1 (5 bases). V lost 3 bases and J lost 6, with 9 bases in between. Germline lookup yields CDR1 MGHDK and CDR2 SYGVNS. This CDR3 contains 13 residues. This chain's CDR3 is CASSETESQPQHF. Written as DNA, the CDR3 is TGTGCCAGCAGTGAGACAGAGAGTCAGCCCCAGCATTTT.

J is TRBJ2-2 and V is TRBV25-1, with D uncertain. Germline values: CDR1 MGHDK, CDR2 SYGVNS. Deletions cut 7 bases from V and 6 bases from J, with 9 bases between. The CDR3 is 12 amino acids. The CDR3 protein is CASKREAGELFF. CDR3 bases: TGTGCCAGCAAGCGTGAGGCCGGGGAGCTGTTTTTT. Variable domain in full (rest from reference TRBV25-1 and TRBJ2-2): EADIYQTPRYLVIGTGKKITLECSQTMGHDKMYWYQQDPGMELHLIHYSYGVNSTEKGDLSSESTVSRIRTEHFPLTLESARPSHTSQYLCASKREAGELFFGEGSRLTVL.